Only one count was recorded for the clone carrying this TCR beta chain. The antigen remains undetermined. The data stem from a study of vaccination effects on CD4 cells after COVID-19. Study-wide results and caveats: Early timepoints after infection were absent, and convalescent patients were few in the study. The study found that only 1 of 255 vaccine-induced clones from healthy vaccinees cross-reacted with common cold coronaviruses.

Trimming pared 8 bases from V and 5 bases from J, leaving 15 bases between. The length of the CDR3 is 14 residues. The V gene's germline CDR1 is MNHEY and CDR2 SMNVEV (reference sequence). Data came from immunoSEQ multiplex PCR; TCRdb stores just in-frame clones and leaves some out. The table lists more than 20,000 clones, roughly three quarters of them singletons. Before any sequencing was done, the ViraFEST assay used viral peptide pools to expand antigen-specific CD4+ T cells. An approximately ten-day culture period preceded the isolation of CD4+ T cells. People in the vaccine group had not been infected with SARS-CoV-2 before, and their nucleocapsid antibodies were negative. It was with about 10 IU/ml IL-2 and around 9.9 ug/ml peptides that about 2 million PBMC per well were cultured. Researchers swapped half the medium for IL-2 medium on both days 3 and 7.

Specimen: CD4+ T cells from PBMCs cultured with HCoV-NL63 spike peptides, collected before COVID-19 vaccination. The chain employs TRBV27 and TRBJ2-2; D gene uncertain. The source of this sequence is a human donor who received a COVID-19 vaccine. The CDR3 loop reads CASSPWLGTGELFF. The CDR3 nucleotides read TGTGCCAGCTCCCCCTGGCTAGGGACCGGGGAGCTGTTTTTT.